These T cell receptor beta chains were read from a single sample in a study of blood T cell repertoires in COVID-19. TCRdb's table, derived via immunoSEQ multiplex PCR, lists solely in-frame clones and lacks some. Among about 260,000 clones listed, 85% to 90% were seen once. The sample consisted of peripheral blood. The source is a human donor in a cohort sampled during active COVID-19. The CDR3 runs from the conserved cysteine through the conserved F or W. Each record gives: D gene, V gene, J gene, CDR3 DNA, CDR3 protein. The D gene is left open where the match is weak.

TRBD1	TRBV29-1	TRBJ1-2	TGCAGCGTCCAGGGGGCTCTTGGTGGCTACACCTTC	CSVQGALGGYTF
TRBD1	TRBV2	TRBJ2-7	TGTGCCAGCAGCCCCGGGACAGAGACAATCTACGAGCAGTACTTC	CASSPGTETIYEQYF
TRBD2	TRBV5-1	TRBJ2-1	TGCGCCACTACTAGCGGAGCCTACAATGAGCAGTTCTTC	CATTSGAYNEQFF
.	TRBV2	TRBJ1-4	TGTGCCAGCAGGGGGCTCCCTGGTGAAAAACTGTTTTTT	CASRGLPGEKLFF
TRBD2	TRBV5-1	TRBJ2-3	TGCGCCAGCAGCTTGGTTGGCCTAGCGGGATCACCAGATACGCAGTATTTT	CASSLVGLAGSPDTQYF
TRBD2	TRBV7-2	TRBJ2-2	TGTGCCACTAGCGGGACGGGCACCGGGGAGCTGTTTTTT	CATSGTGTGELFF
.	TRBV12-3/TRBV12-4	TRBJ2-1	TGTGCCAGCAGTTTTCCAGGGGCATGGCAGTTCTTC	CASSFPGAWQFF
.	TRBV6-6	TRBJ2-7	TGTGCCAGCAGTTTGTTTCGGTACTACGAGCAGTACTTC	CASSLFRYYEQYF
TRBD1	TRBV5-4	TRBJ2-7	TGTGCCAGCAGCGCGCAGGGGGCCTCCTACGAGCAGTACTTC	CASSAQGASYEQYF
TRBD2	TRBV7-9	TRBJ2-1	TGTGCCAGCAGCTCCGGGGCTAGGCGGGAGGGCCCGGAAGAGCAGTTCTTC	CASSSGARREGPEEQFF
.	TRBV10-3	TRBJ1-1	TGTGCCATCAGTGAGGGGCCCCAACAGGGAATGACGGAAGCTTTCTTT	CAISEGPQQGMTEAFF
.	TRBV28	TRBJ1-3	TGTGCCAGCAGTTTAGCGCCGATCTCTGGAAACACCATATATTTT	CASSLAPISGNTIYF
TRBD2	TRBV5-1	TRBJ2-7	TGCGCCAGCAGCTTGGGGGTGGGAGGGCCGGACGAGCAGTACTTC	CASSLGVGGPDEQYF